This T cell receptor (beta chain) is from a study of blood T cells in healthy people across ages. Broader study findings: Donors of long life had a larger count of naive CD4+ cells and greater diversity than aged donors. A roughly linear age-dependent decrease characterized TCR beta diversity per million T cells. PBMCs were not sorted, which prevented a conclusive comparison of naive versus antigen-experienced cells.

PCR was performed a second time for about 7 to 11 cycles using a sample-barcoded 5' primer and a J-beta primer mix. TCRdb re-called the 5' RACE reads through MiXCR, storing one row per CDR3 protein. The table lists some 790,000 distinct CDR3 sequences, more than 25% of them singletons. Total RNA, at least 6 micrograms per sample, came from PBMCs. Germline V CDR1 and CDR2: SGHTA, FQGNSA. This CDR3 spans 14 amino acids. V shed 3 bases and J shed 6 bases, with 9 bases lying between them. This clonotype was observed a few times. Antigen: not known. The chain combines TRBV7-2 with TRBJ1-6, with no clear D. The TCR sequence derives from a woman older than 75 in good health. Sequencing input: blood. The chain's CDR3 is CASSFQRLNSPLHF. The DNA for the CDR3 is TGTGCCAGCAGCTTCCAACGGCTTAATTCACCCCTCCACTTT.